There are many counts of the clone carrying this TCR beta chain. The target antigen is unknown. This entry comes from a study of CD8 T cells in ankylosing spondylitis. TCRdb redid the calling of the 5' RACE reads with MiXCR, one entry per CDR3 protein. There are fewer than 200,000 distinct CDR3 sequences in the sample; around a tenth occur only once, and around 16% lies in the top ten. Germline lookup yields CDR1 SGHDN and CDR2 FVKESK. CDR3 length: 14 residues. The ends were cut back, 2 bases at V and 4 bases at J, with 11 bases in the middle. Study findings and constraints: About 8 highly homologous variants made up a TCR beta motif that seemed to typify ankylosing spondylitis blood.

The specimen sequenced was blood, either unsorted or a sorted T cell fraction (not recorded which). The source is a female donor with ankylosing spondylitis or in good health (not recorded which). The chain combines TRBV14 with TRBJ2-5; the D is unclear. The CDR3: CASSQIGSGETQYF. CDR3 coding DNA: TGTGCCAGCAGCCAAATCGGGTCGGGAGAGACCCAGTACTTC.